A single sample gave rise to the 16 T cell receptor beta chains below, sequenced in a study of blood T cell repertoires in COVID-19. Profiled with immunoSEQ multiplex PCR; TCRdb holds only in-frame clones, not every one. The table lists about 180,000 clones, around 87% of them singletons. Sequenced material: peripheral blood. The receptors were gathered from a man aged 35-49 years with active or convalescent COVID-19.

This chain links TRBV4-1 with TRBJ2-2; the match to TRBD1 covers 9 bases. CDR1 is MGHRA, CDR2 YSYEKL, per germline. This CDR3 spans 16 amino acids. The V and J ends lost 2 bases and 5 bases, in that order; junction bases with no gene match: 6. The CDR3 DNA is TGCGCCAGCAGCCAACGAACAGGGGGCATTACCGGGGAGCTGTTTTTT. Protein product: CASSQRTGGITGELFF.

This clone was detected only a few times. This chain joins TRBV7-3 and TRBJ1-2; 7 bases line up with TRBD1. The CDR3 is made up of 17 amino acids. V was clipped by 0 bases and J by 2 bases; unmatched bases: 9. The germline V gene has CDR1 SGHTA and CDR2 FQGTGA. CDR3 sequence reads: CASSLTPSQDRNYGYTF. The CDR3 nucleotides are TGTGCCAGCAGCTTAACGCCCTCGCAGGACAGGAACTATGGCTACACCTTC.

CDR3 sequence: CASSQGGSGTTNEKLFF. The CDR3 DNA reads TGTGCCAGCAGCCAAGGAGGGTCGGGTACAACTAATGAAAAACTGTTTTTT. This chain connects TRBV4-2 to TRBJ1-4; D not resolved. The length of the CDR3 is 17 residues. Trimming took off 1 base at V and 0 bases at J, with 12 bases between the two ends. CDR1 and CDR2 (germline): LGHNA, YNFKEQ.

The chain combines TRBV9 with TRBJ2-1, with TRBD2 matching over 13 bases. CDR3 length: 16 residues. Trimming removed 4 bases from V and 10 bases from J; junction bases left unmatched: 11. CDR1 and CDR2 from the germline V gene are SGDLS and YYNGEE. This chain's CDR3 is CASSTPPGLAGSEQFF. CDR3 DNA: TGTGCCAGCAGCACCCCTCCGGGACTAGCGGGGTCGGAGCAGTTCTTC.

The chain carries TRBV2 and TRBJ2-2; a weak D match, TRBD2 (5 bases). This CDR3 is built from 13 residues. V lost 8 bases, J lost 4 bases, and 11 bases lay in between. Germline loops: CDR1 SNHLY, CDR2 FYNNEI. The CDR3 sequence: CASGRGVTGELFF. DNA for the CDR3: TGTGCCAGCGGACGGGGAGTCACCGGGGAGCTGTTTTTT.

The chain uses TRBV5-1 and TRBJ2-2; 11 positions agree with TRBD1. V trimming: 4 bases; J trimming: 4 bases; junction bases outside the gene matches: 6. The CDR3 has 16 residues. Germline lookup yields CDR1 SGHRS and CDR2 YFSETQ. The chain's CDR3 is CASSPRTGGTTGELFF. CDR3 bases: TGCGCCAGCAGCCCGAGGACAGGGGGCACCACCGGGGAGCTGTTTTTT.

This chain links TRBV4-3 with TRBJ1-1; TRBD1 is a possible D gene (6 bases). This CDR3 region has 14 residues. Trimming pared 4 bases from V and 2 bases from J, leaving 11 bases between. Germline assignment: CDR1 LGHNA and CDR2 YSLEER. The DNA of the CDR3 is TGCGCCAGCAGCCTCGGGACATCCAACACTGAAGCTTTCTTT. Amino acid sequence: CASSLGTSNTEAFF.

The chain is built from TRBV6-5 and TRBJ1-2; D is uncertain. With 6 bases removed from V and 4 bases from J, the gap between germline ends came to 9 bases. This CDR3 has 12 residues. The germline gives CDR1 MNHEY, CDR2 SVGAGI. The CDR3 DNA reads TGTGCCAGCAGGGGCACGTTCTATGGCTACACCTTC. Amino acids: CASRGTFYGYTF.

J is TRBJ1-2 and V is TRBV10-3, with unresolved D. Deletions cut 5 bases from V and 2 bases from J, with 9 bases between. The CDR3 loop spans 13 amino acids. Germline lookup yields CDR1 ENHRY and CDR2 SYGVKD. The CDR3 loop reads CAISPEVNYGYTF. As DNA, the CDR3 is TGTGCCATCAGTCCTGAGGTAAACTATGGCTACACCTTC.

The rearrangement links TRBV11-2 to TRBJ1-5, with no clear D. Trimming pared 1 base from V and 4 bases from J, leaving 5 bases between. CDR3 length: 13 residues. Germline V gene lookup returns CDR1 SGHAT and CDR2 FQNNGV. The CDR3: CASSLGPNQPQHF. In DNA, the CDR3 is TGTGCCAGCAGCTTAGGGCCGAATCAGCCCCAGCATTTT.

The gene calls are TRBV3-1 (or the pseudogene TRBV3-2) and TRBJ1-1; the D is unclear. This CDR3 is built from 14 residues. Germline V gives CDR1 LGHDT, CDR2 YNNKEL (reference sequence). Deletions cut 4 bases from V and 4 bases from J, with 13 bases between. CDR3 nucleotides: TGTGCCAGCAGCCCCCCTAGGGCGGGCACTGAAGCTTTCTTT. Amino acids: CASSPPRAGTEAFF.

The chain has TRBV18 and TRBJ1-1; the match to TRBD1 covers 7 bases. From germline, CDR1 is KGHSH and CDR2 LQKENI. After removal of 3 bases from V and 4 bases from J, the junction contained 8 bases not matched to a gene. The length of the CDR3 is 15 residues. CDR3: CASSPPGQPPTEAFF. CDR3 bases: TGTGCCAGCTCACCGCCGGGACAGCCTCCCACTGAAGCTTTCTTT.

The J gene is TRBJ1-2, the V gene TRBV5-1; no reliable D call. The CDR3 loop spans 18 amino acids. V was shortened by 0 bases and J by 8 bases, with 26 bases between the two germline ends. Per the germline V gene, CDR1 is SGHRS and CDR2 is YFSETQ. The CDR3 DNA sequence: TGCGCCAGCAGCTTGGACCCAACCGGCCCCAGCGTGTTCGTCGGCTACACCTTC. Protein sequence: CASSLDPTGPSVFVGYTF.

The chain employs TRBV7-2 and TRBJ1-1; D may be TRBD1 (5 bases). CDR3 length: 17 amino acids. V was clipped by 1 base and J by 0 bases, with 15 bases between them. Germline V CDR1 and CDR2: SGHTA, FQGNSA. In nucleotides, the CDR3 is TGTGCCAGCAGCTTAGTAGGTGGTCCAGGGATGAACACTGAAGCTTTCTTT. Amino acid sequence: CASSLVGGPGMNTEAFF.

This rearrangement joins TRBV10-2 to TRBJ2-1, with 8 bases aligning to TRBD2. V lost 4 bases to trimming and J lost 9 bases; unmatched junction nucleotides: 5. Germline assignment: CDR1 WSHSY and CDR2 SAAADI. The CDR3 covers 13 residues. As DNA, the CDR3 is TGCGCCAGCAGTGCCGGGGGGGCCGCTGAGCAGTTCTTC. Its protein product is CASSAGGAAEQFF.

The CDR3 DNA reads TGTGCCAGCAGTAGCACCCCCGGGGGGCTCTTAAGAGCTGAAGCTTTCTTT. Its protein product is CASSSTPGGLLRAEAFF. V is TRBV28 and J is TRBJ1-1; the D gene is possibly TRBD1 (6 bases). Germline V gene lookup returns CDR1 MDHEN and CDR2 SYDVKM. The CDR3 has 17 residues. Trimming shortened V by 5 bases and J by 6 bases, and 25 bases separated the two germline ends.